A few counts support the clone carrying this T cell receptor (beta chain). Its specificity is unknown. Germline assignment: CDR1 SGHDT and CDR2 YYEEEE. V was cut by 4 bases and J by 2 bases, with 17 bases left in between. CDR3 length: 16 amino acids. These data are taken from a study of response to subunit inactivated influenza vaccine. In TCRdb, the RT-PCR reads were re-called with MiXCR into one record per CDR3 protein. The sample has hundreds of thousands of distinct CDR3 sequences; approximately 15% are singletons. Overall study findings and caveats: Authors suggested seasonal influenza vaccinations each recruit few new T cells.

The input for sequencing was PBMCs from blood, taken roughly 15 days before vaccination. This receptor was taken from a man aged 50 or older who received an inactivated influenza vaccine. The chain combines TRBV5-6 with TRBJ2-3, with D possibly matching TRBD2 (7 bases). CDR3 nucleotides: TGTGCCAGCAGCCTGGGGGGGGGGCAGTTCACAGATACGCAGTATTTT. Translation: CASSLGGGQFTDTQYF. The full variable domain, in which reference TRBV5-6 and TRBJ2-3 provide the parts outside the CDR3, is DAGVTQSPTHLIKTRGQQVTLRCSPKSGHDTVSWYQQALGQGPQFIFQYYEEEERQRGNFPDRFSGHQFPNYSSELNVNALLLGDSALYLCASSLGGGQFTDTQYFGPGTRLTVL.